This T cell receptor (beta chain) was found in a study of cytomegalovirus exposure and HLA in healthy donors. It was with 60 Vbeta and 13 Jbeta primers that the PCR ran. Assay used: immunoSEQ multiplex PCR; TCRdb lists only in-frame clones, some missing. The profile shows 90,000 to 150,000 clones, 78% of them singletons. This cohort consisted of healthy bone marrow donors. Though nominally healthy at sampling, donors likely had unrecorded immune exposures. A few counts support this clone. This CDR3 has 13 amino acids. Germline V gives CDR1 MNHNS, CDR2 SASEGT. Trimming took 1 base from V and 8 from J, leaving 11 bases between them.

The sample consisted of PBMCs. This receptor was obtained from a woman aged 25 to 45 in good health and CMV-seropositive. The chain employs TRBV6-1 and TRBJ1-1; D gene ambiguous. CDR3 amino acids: CASSEGLGREAFF. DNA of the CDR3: TGTGCCAGCAGTGAAGGGTTGGGCAGGGAAGCTTTCTTT.